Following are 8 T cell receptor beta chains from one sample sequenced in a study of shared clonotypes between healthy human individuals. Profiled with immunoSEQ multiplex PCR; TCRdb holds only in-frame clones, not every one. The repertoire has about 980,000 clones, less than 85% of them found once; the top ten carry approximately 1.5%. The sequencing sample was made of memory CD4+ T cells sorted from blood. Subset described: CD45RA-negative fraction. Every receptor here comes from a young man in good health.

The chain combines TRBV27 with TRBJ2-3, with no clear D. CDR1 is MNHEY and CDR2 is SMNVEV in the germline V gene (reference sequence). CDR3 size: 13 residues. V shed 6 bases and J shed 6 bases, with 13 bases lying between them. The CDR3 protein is CASSPLIRDTQYF. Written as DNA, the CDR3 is TGTGCCAGCAGCCCCCTTATAAGGGATACGCAGTATTTT.

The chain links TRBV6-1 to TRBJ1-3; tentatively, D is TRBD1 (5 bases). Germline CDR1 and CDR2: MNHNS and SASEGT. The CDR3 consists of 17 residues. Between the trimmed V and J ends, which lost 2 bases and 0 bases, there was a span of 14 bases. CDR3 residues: CASSEKRDGSSGNTIYF. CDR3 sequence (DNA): TGTGCCAGCAGTGAAAAAAGGGACGGGTCCTCTGGAAACACCATATATTTT.

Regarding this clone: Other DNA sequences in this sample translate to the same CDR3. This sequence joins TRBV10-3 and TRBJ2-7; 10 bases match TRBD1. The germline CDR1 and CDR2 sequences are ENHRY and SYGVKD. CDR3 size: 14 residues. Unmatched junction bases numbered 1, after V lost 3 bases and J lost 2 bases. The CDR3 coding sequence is TGTGCCATCAGTGAAGACAGGGGGCCCTACGAGCAGTACTTC. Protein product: CAISEDRGPYEQYF.

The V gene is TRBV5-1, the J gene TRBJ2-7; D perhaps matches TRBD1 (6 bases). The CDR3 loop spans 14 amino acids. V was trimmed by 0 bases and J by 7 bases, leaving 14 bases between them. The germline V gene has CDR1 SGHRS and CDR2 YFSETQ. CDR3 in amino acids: CASSLGTGLGEQYF. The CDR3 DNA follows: TGCGCCAGCAGCTTGGGTACAGGGTTGGGGGAGCAGTACTTC. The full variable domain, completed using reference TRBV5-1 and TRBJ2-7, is KAGVTQTPRYLIKTRGQQVTLSCSPISGHRSVSWYQQTPGQGLQFLFEYFSETQRNKGNFPGRFSGRQFSNSRSEMNVSTLELGDSALYLCASSLGTGLGEQYFGPGTRLTVT.

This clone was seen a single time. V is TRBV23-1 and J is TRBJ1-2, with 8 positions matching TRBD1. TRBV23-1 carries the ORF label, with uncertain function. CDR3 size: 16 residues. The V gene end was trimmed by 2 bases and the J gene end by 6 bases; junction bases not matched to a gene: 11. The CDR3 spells CASSQNRTGSDDGYTF. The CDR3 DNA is TGCGCCAGCAGTCAAAATAGGACAGGGTCAGATGATGGCTACACCTTC.

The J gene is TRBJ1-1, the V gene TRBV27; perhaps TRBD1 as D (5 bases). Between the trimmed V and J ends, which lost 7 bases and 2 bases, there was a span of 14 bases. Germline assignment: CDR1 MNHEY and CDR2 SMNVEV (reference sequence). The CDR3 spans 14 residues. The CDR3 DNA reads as TGTGCCAGCATCTCGGGGCCGGTTAACACTGAAGCTTTCTTT. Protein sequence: CASISGPVNTEAFF.

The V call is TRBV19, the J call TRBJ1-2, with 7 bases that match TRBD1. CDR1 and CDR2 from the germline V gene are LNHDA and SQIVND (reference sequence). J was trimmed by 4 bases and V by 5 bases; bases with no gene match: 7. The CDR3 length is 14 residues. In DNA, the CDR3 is TGTGCCAGTAGTGTCAGGGGGGAAGTCTATGGCTACACCTTC. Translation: CASSVRGEVYGYTF.

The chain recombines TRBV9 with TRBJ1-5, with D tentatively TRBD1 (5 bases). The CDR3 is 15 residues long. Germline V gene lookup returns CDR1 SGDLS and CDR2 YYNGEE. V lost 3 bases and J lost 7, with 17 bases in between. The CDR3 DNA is TGTGCCAGCAGCGATGACGCGGCGGGGCGGCAGCCCCAGCATTTT. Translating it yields CASSDDAAGRQPQHF.